The next 17 T cell receptor beta chains were all read from a single sample in a study of blood T cell repertoires in COVID-19. Assay: immunoSEQ multiplex PCR; the TCRdb copy retains only in-frame clones and omits some. Of around 140,000 clones in the sample, roughly 88% are singletons; the top ten hold approximately 10%. The sequenced sample was peripheral blood. Receptor source: a man aged 45-60 years with acute or convalescent COVID-19.

The chain joins TRBV7-2 to TRBJ2-7; 9 nucleotides align to TRBD1. V was pared by 3 bases and J by 0 bases, with 3 bases of the junction left unmatched. The CDR3 runs to 15 residues. The V gene's germline CDR1 is SGHTA and CDR2 FQGNSA. CDR3 nucleotides: TGTGCCAGCAGCTTCGACAGGGGGAGCTCCTACGAGCAGTACTTC. Translation gives CASSFDRGSSYEQYF.

The gene calls are TRBV5-1 and TRBJ1-1; tentative D call: TRBD1 (6 bases). Trimming pared 6 bases from V and 3 bases from J, leaving 15 bases between. CDR1 and CDR2 from the germline V gene are SGHRS and YFSETQ. This CDR3 spans 14 amino acids. CDR3: CASTLAGADTEAFF. CDR3 sequence (DNA): TGCGCCAGCACCCTTGCAGGGGCTGACACTGAAGCTTTCTTT.

The V and J genes are TRBV23-1 and TRBJ2-2, with 7 bases that match TRBD1. TRBV23-1 is filed as an ORF, its function uncertain. The CDR3 runs 14 residues. V lost 6 bases to trimming and J lost 5 bases; unmatched junction nucleotides: 6. This chain's CDR3 is CASRTGVKTGELFF. In nucleotides, the CDR3 is TGCGCCAGCAGAACAGGGGTTAAAACCGGGGAGCTGTTTTTT.

The chain couples TRBV6-6 to TRBJ1-4, with TRBD1 as a possible D gene (5 bases). The V end lost 6 bases, the J end lost 7 bases, and 18 bases lay between the germline ends. There are 15 residues in the CDR3. Germline lookup yields CDR1 MNHNY and CDR2 SVGAGI (reference sequence). In DNA, the CDR3 is TGTGCCAGCAGCCCCCTGTCGGCAGGGTCTGAAAAACTGTTTTTT. Its protein is CASSPLSAGSEKLFF.

The V call is TRBV19, the J call TRBJ1-1; 9 positions match TRBD1. The CDR3 is 16 residues long. Germline V gene data show CDR1 as LNHDA and CDR2 as SQIVND (reference sequence). Unmatched junction bases numbered 11, after V lost 9 bases and J lost 0 bases. CDR3 protein: CASRTGEATMNTEAFF. CDR3 bases: TGTGCCAGCAGGACAGGGGAGGCCACCATGAACACTGAAGCTTTCTTT.

The chain carries TRBV9 and TRBJ1-2; TRBD1 is a possible D gene (5 bases). Between the trimmed V and J ends, which lost 0 bases and 7 bases, there was a span of 10 bases. This CDR3 has 13 residues. Germline V gene lookup returns CDR1 SGDLS and CDR2 YYNGEE. The CDR3 nucleotides read TGTGCCAGCAGCGTAGCCAGGGATCGTGGCTACACCTTC. This encodes CASSVARDRGYTF.

This clone was picked up a small number of times. The chain recombines TRBV10-3 with TRBJ1-1, with D possibly matching TRBD1 (5 bases). The germline V and J ends were trimmed by 4 bases and 4 bases, with 19 bases remaining between them. Germline values: CDR1 ENHRY, CDR2 SYGVKD. CDR3 length equals 16 residues. The CDR3 DNA is TGTGCCATCAGTGCTCCCCACCAAAGGGGCAGCACTGAAGCTTTCTTT. This encodes CAISAPHQRGSTEAFF.

The chain joins TRBV5-8 to TRBJ2-1; 12 bases line up with TRBD2. Germline trimming cut 0 bases from V and 5 bases from J; bases unmatched to any gene: 12. Germline V gene data show CDR1 as SGHTS and CDR2 as YDEGEE. The CDR3 is 19 residues long. The DNA of the CDR3 is TGTGCCAGCAGCTTGGTAACGGCAATTTGGACTAGCGGGAACAATGAGCAGTTCTTC. This codes for CASSLVTAIWTSGNNEQFF.

This chain joins TRBV5-1 and TRBJ1-1; weak D call: TRBD1 (5 bases). V lost 0 bases, J lost 4 bases, and 10 bases lay in between. CDR3 length: 14 amino acids. Looked up from germline, CDR1 is SGHRS and CDR2 is YFSETQ. Here the CDR3 reads CASSLGGGTTEAFF. The DNA of the CDR3 is TGCGCCAGCAGCTTGGGCGGGGGGACCACTGAAGCTTTCTTT. Filled out from reference TRBV5-1 and TRBJ1-1, the complete variable domain reads KAGVTQTPRYLIKTRGQQVTLSCSPISGHRSVSWYQQTPGQGLQFLFEYFSETQRNKGNFPGRFSGRQFSNSRSEMNVSTLELGDSALYLCASSLGGGTTEAFFGQGTRLTVV.

The chain is built from TRBV18 and TRBJ2-5; 8 bases map to TRBD1. CDR1 is KGHSH and CDR2 is LQKENI in the germline V gene. V shed 2 bases and J 4 bases; nucleotides not matched to a gene: 9. The CDR3 runs 16 residues. CDR3 nucleotides: TGTGCCAGCTCACCATCAGACAGGGGAGTCGGAGAGACCCAGTACTTC. Translating it yields CASSPSDRGVGETQYF.

V usage is TRBV6-5 and J usage is TRBJ1-1, with D uncertain. Germline V gene data show CDR1 as MNHEY and CDR2 as SVGAGI. Deletions cut 5 bases from V and 4 bases from J, with 17 bases between. The CDR3 covers 15 residues. CDR3 in amino acids: CASSPRATAGTEAFF. In DNA form, the CDR3 reads TGTGCCAGCAGTCCCCGGGCCACGGCGGGCACTGAAGCTTTCTTT.

The chain links TRBV6-5 to TRBJ1-6, with D hard to call. The V and J ends lost 0 bases and 8 bases respectively, with 11 bases between them. The germline gives CDR1 MNHEY, CDR2 SVGAGI. CDR3 length equals 15 residues. CDR3: CASSYSGQRHSPLHF. CDR3 DNA: TGTGCCAGCAGTTACTCCGGCCAGCGACATTCACCCCTCCACTTT.

The V gene is TRBV6-5, the J gene TRBJ1-1; no clear D. CDR3 length: 13 residues. CDR1 is MNHEY, CDR2 SVGAGI, per germline. With 4 bases removed from V and 7 bases from J, the gap between germline ends came to 13 bases. CDR3 in DNA: TGTGCCAGCAGTTCGACTAAGGGTCGTGAAGCTTTCTTT. It encodes CASSSTKGREAFF.

The chain recombines TRBV7-9 with TRBJ1-1, with D hard to call. The CDR3 spans 12 residues. From germline, CDR1 is SEHNR and CDR2 FQNEAQ (reference sequence). V was clipped by 2 bases and J by 8 bases, with 9 bases between them. The CDR3 loop is CASSLTLSEAFF. As DNA, the CDR3 is TGTGCCAGCAGCTTAACCTTGAGCGAAGCTTTCTTT. The full variable domain, rest sourced from reference TRBV7-9 and TRBJ1-1, is DTGVSQNPRHKITKRGQNVTFRCDPISEHNRLYWYRQTLGQGPEFLTYFQNEAQLEKSRLLSDRFSAERPKGSFSTLEIQRTEQGDSAMYLCASSLTLSEAFFGQGTRLTVV.

The chain couples TRBV27 to TRBJ1-5; 11 bases line up with TRBD1. The CDR3 runs to 16 residues. The germline V gene encodes CDR1 MNHEY and CDR2 SMNVEV (reference sequence). V gave up 6 bases and J gave up 6 bases; unmatched junction bases: 10. The DNA for the CDR3 is TGTGCCAGCAGGGGACAGGGGGGTCCGGAGGGTCAGCCCCAGCATTTT. Protein sequence: CASRGQGGPEGQPQHF.

CDR3 sequence: CASTTSTGSYGYTF. In DNA, the CDR3 is TGTGCCAGCACAACTTCGACAGGATCCTATGGCTACACCTTC. This sequence joins TRBV6-5 and TRBJ1-2, with a tentative D call TRBD1 (6 bases). Per germline, CDR1 MNHEY and CDR2 SVGAGI. The CDR3 loop spans 14 amino acids. The ends were cut back, 7 bases at V and 4 bases at J, with 16 bases in the middle.

The rearrangement links TRBV3-1 (or the pseudogene TRBV3-2) to TRBJ1-6; D is ambiguous. Trimming cost V 4 bases and J 8 bases, with 6 bases left between them. This CDR3 comprises 12 residues. Germline-derived CDR1 and CDR2 are LGHDT and YNNKEL (reference sequence). In nucleotides, the CDR3 is TGTGCCAGCAGCCCCCTCGATTCACCCCTCCACTTT. This sequence encodes CASSPLDSPLHF.